This TCR beta chain is drawn from a study of identical twins. Using its own MiXCR run on the 5' RACE reads, TCRdb lists one record per CDR3 protein. The sample lists some 560,000 distinct CDR3 sequences; 9.5% to 10% were seen once. Trimming removed 3 bases from V and 4 bases from J, with 7 bases in between. The CDR3 contains 14 residues. This clonotype was seen at least ten times. The data were also submitted as part of a second study, on yellow fever vaccine responses in identical twins.

The source material was PBMCs. The TCR comes from a young woman in good health. This rearrangement joins TRBV12-3 or TRBV12-4 to TRBJ2-6; D is unresolved. The CDR3: CASSFMSGANVLTF. CDR3 coding DNA: TGTGCCAGCAGTTTTATGTCCGGGGCCAACGTCCTGACTTTC.